The 3 T cell receptor beta chains below were found in one sample sequenced in a study of blood T cell repertoires in COVID-19 (dated by TCRdb to the early 2020s). Receptors were amplified or captured by the immunoSEQ multiplex PCR assay. TCRdb carries this immuneACCESS record with in-frame sequences only. Its versions omit some clonotypes, under half of them owing to an unresolved V gene in the studies checked, with the rest unexplained. For this sample the table gives about 220,000 clones, of which roughly nine tenths were detected only once. Jointly, the top ten make up more than 2.5% of the sample. Source material: PBMCs or T cells enriched from blood (not recorded which). The receptors shown here come from a woman younger than 45 who had recovered from COVID-19.

In its sample, this clone was seen a few times. The chain joins TRBV5-1 to TRBJ1-3; tentative D call: TRBD1 (5 bases). Germline assignment: CDR1 SGHRS and CDR2 YFSETQ. The CDR3 has 15 amino acids. Trimming stripped 5 bases from V and 4 bases from J, with 16 bases between. The CDR3 DNA follows: TGCGCCAGCAGGGCTTTTGGGGCTGAGGGAAACACCATATATTTT. Its protein is CASRAFGAEGNTIYF.

This clone was counted many times. J is TRBJ2-7 and V is TRBV6-6; D possibly corresponds to TRBD1 (6 bases). This CDR3 is built from 15 residues. The V and J ends lost 6 bases and 4 bases respectively, with 19 bases between them. Germline lookup yields CDR1 MNHNY and CDR2 SVGAGI (reference sequence). CDR3 in DNA: TGTGCCAGCAGGTTACAGGGTCTTTTCCGTTACGAGCAGTACTTC. Its translation is CASRLQGLFRYEQYF.

The genes are TRBV27 and TRBJ2-7; a possible D gene is TRBD2 (7 bases). The germline gives CDR1 MNHEY, CDR2 SMNVEV (reference sequence). The CDR3 covers 19 residues. V gave up 4 bases and J gave up 4 bases, with 29 bases separating them. In DNA, the CDR3 is TGTGCCAGCAGTTCCCTCGGAGGGGGGGGCGGTGGAGAGATTTACGAGCAGTACTTC. It encodes CASSSLGGGGGGEIYEQYF.